The following is a T cell receptor beta chain sequence with its context. There are 13 residues in the CDR3. Germline V CDR1 and CDR2: MGHRA, YSYEKL. V gave up 2 bases and J gave up 3 bases, with 8 bases separating them. Here immunoSEQ multiplex PCR was the method, and the copy in TCRdb shows in-frame clones only, minus some. The table includes about 56,000 clones, 90% to 95% detected once. This entry comes from a study of technical replicates of blood from a handful of donors. The receptor comes from a human donor in good health. Some clones in this sample may be carry-over from other donors' samples. The sequenced sample was PBMCs. The chain combines TRBV4-1 with TRBJ2-7, with a tentative D call TRBD2 (6 bases). CDR3 DNA: TGCGCCAGCAGCCAACCGGACTACTACGAGCAGTACTTC. Its protein product is CASSQPDYYEQYF.